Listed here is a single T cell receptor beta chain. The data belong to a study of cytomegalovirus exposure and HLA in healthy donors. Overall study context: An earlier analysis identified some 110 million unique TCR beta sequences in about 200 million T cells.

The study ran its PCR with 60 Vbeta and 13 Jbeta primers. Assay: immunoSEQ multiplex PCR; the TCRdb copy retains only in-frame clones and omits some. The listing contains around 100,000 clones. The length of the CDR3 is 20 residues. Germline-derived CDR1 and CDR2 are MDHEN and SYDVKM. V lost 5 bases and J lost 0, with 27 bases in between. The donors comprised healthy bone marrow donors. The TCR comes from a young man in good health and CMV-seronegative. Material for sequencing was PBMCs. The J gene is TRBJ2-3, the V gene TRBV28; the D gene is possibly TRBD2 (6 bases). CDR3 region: CASSGWGNSDYRASTDTQYF. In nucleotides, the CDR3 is TGTGCCAGCAGTGGTTGGGGCAACTCGGACTATCGTGCTAGCACAGATACGCAGTATTTT.